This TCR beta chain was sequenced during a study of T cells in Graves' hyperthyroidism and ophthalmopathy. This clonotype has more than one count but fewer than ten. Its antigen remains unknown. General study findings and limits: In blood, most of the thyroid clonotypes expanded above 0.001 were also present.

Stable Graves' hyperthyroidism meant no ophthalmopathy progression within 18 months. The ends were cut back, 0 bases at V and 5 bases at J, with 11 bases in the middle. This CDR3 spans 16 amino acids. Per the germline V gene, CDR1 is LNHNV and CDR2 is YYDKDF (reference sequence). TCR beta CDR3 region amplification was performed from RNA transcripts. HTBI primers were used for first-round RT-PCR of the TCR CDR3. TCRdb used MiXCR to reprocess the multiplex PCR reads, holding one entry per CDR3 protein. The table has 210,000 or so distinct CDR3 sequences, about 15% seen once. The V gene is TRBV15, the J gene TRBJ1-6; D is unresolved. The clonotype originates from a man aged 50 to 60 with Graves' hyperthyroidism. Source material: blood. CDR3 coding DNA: TGTGCCACCAGCAGAGATCTCGGCGGAGATAATTCACCCCTCCACTTT. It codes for CATSRDLGGDNSPLHF.